Sequencing of this T cell receptor beta chain was carried out in a study of radiotherapy plus CTLA-4 blockade in lung cancer. Method: immunoSEQ multiplex PCR; TCRdb's copy keeps in-frame clones and lacks some. The sample has tens of thousands of clones, around 75% seen once. In chemo-refractory metastatic non-small-cell lung cancer, patients got ipilimumab CTLA-4 blockade together with focal radiation. CDR1 PRHDT and CDR2 FYEKMQ come from the germline V gene (reference sequence). V lost 4 bases and J lost 4, with 13 bases in between. The CDR3 has 14 residues. This sequence joins TRBV13 and TRBJ1-1; no reliable D call. The sequence was obtained from a human donor with non-small cell lung cancer who had a complete response to radiotherapy plus ipilimumab. The material was peripheral blood, obtained from a patient treated with radiotherapy plus ipilimumab. CDR3 sequence (DNA): TGTGCCAGCAGCTACGACTCCCGGGGCACTGAAGCTTTCTTT. It encodes CASSYDSRGTEAFF.